Below are 31 T cell receptor beta chains sequenced from a single sample in a study of blood T cells in healthy people across ages. Next came a second PCR, run for about 7 to 12 cycles, which used a sample-barcoded 5' primer along with a J-beta primer mix. MiXCR was run by TCRdb on the 5' RACE reads, yielding one entry per CDR3 protein. The sample holds over 300,000 distinct CDR3 sequences, over 45% seen once. The sequencing input was blood. The origin of the receptors is a man between 60 and 70 years old in good health.

This rearrangement joins TRBV5-6 to TRBJ2-3; D might be TRBD1 (6 bases). Germline CDR1 SGHDT, CDR2 YYEEEE. The germline V and J ends were trimmed by 2 bases and 5 bases, with 12 bases remaining between them. The length of the CDR3 is 14 residues. The CDR3 spells CASSFGQGQDTQYF. CDR3 nucleotides: TGTGCCAGCAGCTTCGGTCAGGGGCAAGATACGCAGTATTTT.

This clonotype was observed a single time. This sequence joins TRBV12-5 and TRBJ2-7; 9 bases align to TRBD2. Looked up from germline, CDR1 is LGHNT and CDR2 is FRNRAP. The CDR3 loop spans 17 amino acids. J lost 1 base, V lost 1 base, and 8 bases had no gene match. The CDR3 nucleotides are TGTGCTAGTGGTTTGGAGGGCGGGAGGGCCTTTTCCTACGAGCAGTACTTC. Translating it yields CASGLEGGRAFSYEQYF.

The V and J genes are TRBV7-9 and TRBJ2-3, with D possibly TRBD2 on 6 matching bases. Germline CDR1 SEHNR, CDR2 FQNEAQ (reference sequence). The CDR3 totals 15 residues. V was clipped by 1 base and J by 4 bases, with 12 bases between them. This CDR3 is CASSLGLDSSDTQYF. CDR3 DNA sequence: TGTGCCAGCAGCTTAGGACTAGATAGCTCAGATACGCAGTATTTT.

The chain employs TRBV7-6 and TRBJ2-7, with 10 nucleotides matching TRBD2. V was clipped by 3 bases and J by 5 bases; unmatched bases: 4. CDR3 length equals 14 residues. Germline lookup yields CDR1 SGHVS and CDR2 FNYEAQ. CDR3 DNA sequence: TGTGCCAGCAGCTTTAGCGGGGGGACGAACGAGCAGTACTTC. This sequence encodes CASSFSGGTNEQYF.

This clonotype was observed at least ten times. A much larger clonotype is one base distant, so this may be a read error. V gene TRBV7-3 combines with J gene TRBJ2-7, with TRBD2 identical over 8 bases. With V trimmed by 5 bases and J by 6 bases, 9 bases remained unmatched. Germline values: CDR1 SGHTA, CDR2 FQGTGA. The CDR3 is 14 residues long. The CDR3 DNA is TGTGCCAGCAGCGCCAGCGGGAGCTCCACCGAGCAGTACTTC. Amino acid sequence: CASSASGSSTEQYF.

This clonotype has just a few counts. The rearrangement links TRBV7-2 to TRBJ2-1; D is unclear. V lost 1 base and J lost 0, with 13 bases in between. Looked up from germline, CDR1 is SGHTA and CDR2 is FQGNSA. CDR3 length equals 17 residues. CDR3: CASSLGSGRSSYNEQFF. CDR3 DNA: TGTGCCAGCAGCTTAGGCTCGGGTAGGAGCTCCTACAATGAGCAGTTCTTC.

V gene TRBV29-1 combines with J gene TRBJ2-4; TRBD1 is a possible D gene (8 bases). CDR1 is SQVTM and CDR2 is ANQGSEA in the germline V gene. V was clipped by 4 bases and J by 9 bases, with 16 bases between them. The CDR3 is made up of 13 amino acids. The CDR3, as DNA: TGCAGCGTTGGGAGGGGGGGGACAGGCATTCAGTACTTC. Translating it yields CSVGRGGTGIQYF.

This clonotype was counted only a few times. With a much larger clone just one base away, this may be a read error. The rearrangement links TRBV28 to TRBJ2-6; TRBD1 agrees at 10 bases. CDR1 and CDR2 from the germline V gene are MDHEN and SYDVKM. There are 20 residues in the CDR3. The J segment lost 1 base and the V segment lost 2 bases, leaving 11 bases of the junction unmatched. The CDR3 protein is CASSLPFLDRGRSGANVLTF. CDR3 nucleotides: TGTGCCAGCAGTTTACCCTTCCTGGACAGGGGGAGGTCTGGGGCCAACGTCCTGACTTTC.

The CDR3 spells CASSQLAGGYDTGELFF. CDR3 coding DNA: TGTGCCAGCAGCCAACTAGCGGGGGGGTACGACACCGGGGAGCTGTTTTTT. The genes are TRBV4-2 and TRBJ2-2, with 12 bases identical to TRBD2. CDR3 length: 17 amino acids. The V and J ends lost 2 bases and 3 bases, in that order; junction bases with no gene match: 4. Germline CDR1 is LGHNA and CDR2 is YNFKEQ.

This chain uses TRBV2 with TRBJ2-7; D assignment may be TRBD1 or TRBD2 (6 bases each). Trimming shortened V by 5 bases and J by 1 base, and 15 bases separated the two germline ends. The CDR3 extends over 15 amino acids. Germline CDR1 SNHLY, CDR2 FYNNEI. In DNA form, the CDR3 reads TGTGCCAGCAGTTACGGGGGCGGTTGGTCCTACGAGCAGTACTTC. Translated, it gives CASSYGGGWSYEQYF.

V is TRBV20-1 and J is TRBJ2-6; a weak D match, TRBD2 (6 bases). V lost 4 bases, J lost 2 bases, and 15 bases lay in between. The CDR3 contains 16 residues. The germline CDR1 and CDR2 sequences are DFQATT and SNEGSKA (reference sequence). The CDR3 sequence is CSAIPPEGTGANVLTF. CDR3 coding DNA: TGCAGTGCTATTCCTCCGGAGGGTACTGGGGCCAACGTCCTGACTTTC.

A few counts support this clonotype. This sequence joins TRBV15 and TRBJ2-3, with 7 positions matching TRBD2. Germline assignment: CDR1 LNHNV and CDR2 YYDKDF (reference sequence). V shed 3 bases, J shed 6 bases, and the junction held 9 bases outside the gene matches. The CDR3 has 15 residues. The CDR3 sequence: CATSRGEGPTDTQYF. For the CDR3, the DNA is TGTGCCACCAGCAGGGGGGAGGGGCCGACGGATACGCAGTATTTT.

This clonotype was observed a few times. The rearrangement uses TRBV5-6 and TRBJ2-5, with 11 bases identical to TRBD2. Judging by the DNA end, TRBJ2-7 fits better; the J call may be wrong. This CDR3 has 15 residues. CDR1 SGHDT and CDR2 YYEEEE come from the germline V gene. CDR3 loop: CASSRPGLAAYEQYF. In nucleotides, the CDR3 is TGTGCCAGCAGCCGGCCGGGACTAGCGGCTTACGAGCAGTACTTC.

V gene TRBV3-1 combines with J gene TRBJ2-7; TRBD1 matches 8 bases. The DNA end is more similar to TRBJ2-4, so the J call may be wrong. This CDR3 region has 13 residues. Germline V CDR1 and CDR2: LGHDT, YNNKEL (reference sequence). The DNA of the CDR3 is TGTGCCAGCAGACCCGGACAGGGATACATTCAGTACTTC. Translation gives CASRPGQGYIQYF.

The rearrangement uses TRBV15 and TRBJ2-5; unclear D gene. The CDR3 runs to 16 residues. CDR1 and CDR2 from the germline V gene are LNHNV and YYDKDF (reference sequence). V was cut by 0 bases and J by 0 bases, with 11 bases left in between. CDR3 protein: CATSRDRNQYQETQYF. The CDR3 DNA is TGTGCCACCAGCAGAGATAGGAACCAGTACCAAGAGACCCAGTACTTC.

The chain is built from TRBV10-3 and TRBJ2-7, with D perhaps being TRBD1 or TRBD2 (6 bases each). CDR3 length: 14 residues. CDR1 ENHRY and CDR2 SYGVKD come from the germline V gene. Trimming removed 8 bases from V and 0 bases from J, with 14 bases in between. As DNA, the CDR3 is TGTGCCATCTCTAAGGGGGGTAGCTCCTACGAGCAGTACTTC. As protein: CAISKGGSSYEQYF.

This chain's CDR3 is CASRAAANYGYTF. For the CDR3, the DNA is TGTGCCAGCCGAGCAGCAGCTAACTATGGCTACACCTTC. The V gene is TRBV7-2, the J gene TRBJ1-2; no clear D gene. Trimming removed 8 bases from V and 0 bases from J, with 10 bases in between. This CDR3 has 13 residues. Germline loops: CDR1 SGHTA, CDR2 FQGNSA.

This chain joins TRBV7-8 and TRBJ1-2; D unresolved. The CDR3 is made up of 16 amino acids. CDR1 and CDR2 (germline): SGHVS, FQNEAQ. Trimming left V 2 bases short and J 0 bases short, with 13 bases between. The CDR3 spells CASSLTGQRTNYGYTF. The CDR3 region has the DNA TGTGCCAGCAGCTTAACGGGCCAGCGGACTAACTATGGCTACACCTTC.

The V gene is TRBV9, the J gene TRBJ2-6; D remains ambiguous. CDR1 and CDR2 from the germline V gene are SGDLS and YYNGEE. V dropped 0 bases and J dropped 1 base, with 5 bases sitting between them. This CDR3 is 15 amino acids long. The CDR3 DNA is TGTGCCAGCAGCGTAGGGTCTTCTGGGGCCAACGTCCTGACTTTC. This encodes CASSVGSSGANVLTF. Full variable domain (missing parts from reference TRBV9 and TRBJ2-6): DSGVTQTPKHLITATGQRVTLRCSPRSGDLSVYWYQQSLDQGLQFLIQYYNGEERAKGNILERFSAQQFPDLHSELNLSSLELGDSALYFCASSVGSSGANVLTFGAGSRLTVL.

A remark on this clonotype: At one boundary the junction diverges from the germline segment, which might be a read error. The chain has TRBV4-3 and TRBJ2-3; D not certain. Germline lookup yields CDR1 LGHNA and CDR2 YSLEER. The CDR3 runs to 13 residues. In nucleotides, the CDR3 is TGCGCCAGCGGCCAACTAAACACAGATACGCAGTATTTT. Translating it yields CASGQLNTDTQYF.

The rearrangement links TRBV6-2 or TRBV6-3 to TRBJ1-5; D possibly corresponds to TRBD1 (5 bases). The CDR3 sequence is 16 residues long. Deletions cut 2 bases from V and 6 bases from J, with 17 bases between. Per the germline V gene, CDR1 is MNHEY and CDR2 is SVGEGT. The CDR3: CASSYTRTQAAQPQHF. The CDR3, as DNA: TGTGCCAGCAGTTACACCCGGACACAGGCGGCTCAGCCCCAGCATTTT.

The chain employs TRBV29-1 and TRBJ1-1, with D unresolved. Trimming took 6 bases from V and 1 from J, leaving 12 bases between them. Germline lookup yields CDR1 SQVTM and CDR2 ANQGSEA. The CDR3 is 13 amino acids. The CDR3 DNA is TGCAGCGTGGCGATCCTCGGGAACACTGAAGCTTTCTTT. Protein product: CSVAILGNTEAFF.

This clonotype was found a few times. J is TRBJ2-1 and V is TRBV20-1; 14 positions match TRBD2. This CDR3 contains 18 residues. With 0 bases clipped from V and 3 bases from J, the junction kept 7 bases outside the gene matches. In germline, CDR1 is DFQATT, CDR2 SNEGSKA (reference sequence). The CDR3: CSARDMTSGRAGYNEQFF. CDR3 nucleotides: TGCAGTGCTAGAGATATGACTAGCGGGAGGGCCGGCTACAATGAGCAGTTCTTC.

The chain couples TRBV4-1 to TRBJ2-4; D assignment may be TRBD1 or TRBD2 (5 bases each). The CDR3 is 16 amino acids. The germline V gene encodes CDR1 MGHRA and CDR2 YSYEKL. V was trimmed by 4 bases and J by 13 bases, leaving 26 bases between them. DNA for the CDR3: TGCGCCAGCAGCCTCCGCTTAGGGACGGACTCCTACGTGCAGTACTTC. Translated: CASSLRLGTDSYVQYF.

This clonotype was detected only once. The rearrangement links TRBV6-5 to TRBJ2-1; TRBD1 matches 10 bases. The V segment lost 8 bases and the J segment 10 bases; nucleotides outside the gene matches: 11. The germline gives CDR1 MNHEY, CDR2 SVGAGI. The length of the CDR3 is 14 residues. In nucleotides, the CDR3 is TGTGCCAGCTGGCGACAGGGGGCACCCACCGAGCAGTTCTTC. As protein: CASWRQGAPTEQFF.

This clonotype turned up a few times. The V gene is TRBV6-2 or TRBV6-3, the J gene TRBJ2-6; D possibly corresponds to TRBD1 (6 bases). The ends were cut back, 6 bases at V and 4 bases at J, with 13 bases in the middle. The CDR3 sequence is 15 residues long. Germline V gives CDR1 MNHEY, CDR2 SVGEGT. DNA of the CDR3: TGTGCCAGCAGACCCACAGGGTTAGGGGCCAACGTCCTGACTTTC. Encoded protein: CASRPTGLGANVLTF.

The chain is built from TRBV20-1 and TRBJ1-2, with D unresolved. The CDR3 runs to 12 residues. Germline V gives CDR1 DFQATT, CDR2 SNEGSKA (reference sequence). V was shortened by 4 bases and J by 8 bases, with 14 bases between the two germline ends. The CDR3 sequence: CSAKRSGVGYTF. The DNA for the CDR3 is TGCAGTGCTAAGAGGTCCGGGGTAGGCTACACCTTC.

The chain is built from TRBV6-1 and TRBJ2-5, with 10 bases lining up with TRBD2. The germline gives CDR1 MNHNS, CDR2 SASEGT. With 6 bases clipped from V and 4 bases from J, the junction kept 8 bases outside the gene matches. CDR3 size: 15 residues. The CDR3: CASRRLAGDLETQYF. The CDR3 nucleotides are TGTGCCAGCAGACGGCTAGCGGGGGATTTAGAGACCCAGTACTTC.

In the case of this clonotype: A much more abundant neighbour one base away suggests this may be a read error. This chain joins TRBV11-2 and TRBJ2-7; 7 bases line up with TRBD2. Germline V gene data show CDR1 as SGHAT and CDR2 as FQNNGV. CDR3 length equals 13 residues. The junction had 8 bases not matched to a gene; V was cut back by 8 bases and J by 4 bases. For the CDR3, the DNA is TGTGCCAGCGTGAGGACGGGGGGATACGAGCAGTACTTC. Translating gives CASVRTGGYEQYF.

This chain links TRBV29-1 with TRBJ2-5; TRBD2 is a possible D gene (6 bases). The V end lost 6 bases, the J end lost 7 bases, and 15 bases lay between the germline ends. There are 12 residues in the CDR3. CDR1 and CDR2 (germline): SQVTM, ANQGSEA. The CDR3 DNA sequence: TGCAGCGTGGGGGGAAAAGAGGGGACCCAGTACTTC. Translation gives CSVGGKEGTQYF.

This clonotype has only a few counts. The rearrangement joins TRBV29-1 to TRBJ2-7; TRBD1 is a possible D gene (6 bases). This CDR3 has 12 residues. V lost 8 bases and J 1 base, leaving 12 bases between the germline ends. CDR1 is SQVTM and CDR2 is ANQGSEA in the germline V gene. The CDR3 sequence: CSTSQGSYEQYF. The CDR3 DNA reads as TGCAGCACCTCACAGGGATCCTACGAGCAGTACTTC.